Described below is a single T cell receptor (beta chain) sequence and its context. The data belong to a study of technical replicates of blood from a handful of donors. This CDR3 region has 14 residues. CDR1 is MNHEY, CDR2 SVGAGI, per germline. Trimming shortened V by 7 bases and J by 4 bases, and 17 bases separated the two germline ends. Method: immunoSEQ multiplex PCR; TCRdb's copy keeps in-frame clones and lacks some. In the table there are more than 70,000 clones, just under 97% of which are singletons. V gene TRBV6-5 combines with J gene TRBJ2-7; perhaps TRBD1 as D (7 bases). This TCR derives from a human donor in good health. The sample comprised T cells isolated from PBMCs. DNA of the CDR3: TGTGCCAGCACCCCGGCGGGACAGAGTTACGAGCAGTACTTC. Its translation is CASTPAGQSYEQYF.